These T cell receptor beta chains were read from a single sample in a study of shared clonotypes between healthy human individuals. The table came from immunoSEQ multiplex PCR; TCRdb's copy has only in-frame clones and leaves some out. The data contain some 2 million clones, 95% of them singletons. Sequencing was done on a sample of naive CD4+ T cells sorted from blood. Every receptor here comes from a man aged 18 to 30 in good health. Both conserved end residues are part of each CDR3. The D gene is left open where the match is weak. Clone size is stated in some rows and not others, as once, few, many or a class when expanded.

TRBV2	TRBJ2-2	-	-	CASTPFWGELFF	TGTGCCAGCACCCCGTTTTGGGGGGAGCTGTTTTTT
TRBV30	TRBJ2-2	-	-	CAWVRGGRVAGELFF	TGTGCCTGGGTTAGAGGCGGACGGGTGGCCGGGGAGCTGTTTTTT
TRBV19	TRBJ1-1	-	-	CASSYDVRMNTEAFF	TGTGCCAGTAGTTATGATGTGCGGATGAACACTGAAGCTTTCTTT
TRBV28	TRBJ1-1	-	once	CASSLGLGQTNTEAFF	TGTGCCAGCAGTTTGGGTCTGGGGCAGACGAACACTGAAGCTTTCTTT
TRBV19	TRBJ2-7	TRBD1	-	CASRTATGGEYEQYF	TGTGCCAGTAGGACAGCGACAGGGGGCGAATACGAGCAGTACTTC
TRBV18	TRBJ2-5	TRBD2	-	CASSPGGTSGSETQYF	TGTGCCAGCTCACCTGGCGGGACTAGCGGGAGTGAGACCCAGTACTTC
TRBV6-5	TRBJ1-1	-	-	CASLAQTEAFF	TGTGCCAGCTTAGCCCAAACTGAAGCTTTCTTT
TRBV18	TRBJ2-7	-	-	CASSPMRGPSYEQYF	TGTGCCAGCTCCCCCATGAGGGGACCCTCCTACGAGCAGTACTTC
TRBV7-3	TRBJ2-7	-	-	CASSLTPGTYEQYF	TGTGCCAGCAGCTTAACCCCAGGGACCTACGAGCAGTACTTC
TRBV2	TRBJ1-1	-	-	CASSEYHEAKNTEAFF	TGTGCCAGCAGTGAATACCACGAGGCAAAGAACACTGAAGCTTTCTTT
TRBV5-4	TRBJ2-2	-	-	CASSGESRGTGELFF	TGTGCCAGCAGCGGAGAATCACGAGGTACCGGGGAGCTGTTTTTT
TRBV10-3	TRBJ1-3	-	once	CATRPSESGISGNTIYF	TGTGCCACTAGACCCTCGGAAAGCGGTATCTCTGGAAACACCATATATTTT
TRBV5-1	TRBJ1-1	-	-	CASSLGLNTEAFF	TGCGCCAGCAGCTTGGGCTTGAACACTGAAGCTTTCTTT
TRBV19	TRBJ2-2	TRBD1	-	CASSILTGANTGELFF	TGTGCCAGTAGTATCCTGACAGGGGCGAACACCGGGGAGCTGTTTTTT
TRBV6-5	TRBJ1-2	-	-	CASTHRDSYGYTF	TGTGCCAGCACACACAGGGATTCCTATGGCTACACCTTC
TRBV10-3	TRBJ1-5	-	-	CAISEGRDQPQHF	TGTGCCATCAGCGAAGGAAGGGATCAGCCCCAGCATTTT
TRBV6-5	TRBJ1-2	-	-	CASSRAGGSNYGYTF	TGTGCCAGCAGTCGAGCGGGGGGATCTAACTATGGCTACACCTTC
TRBV6-5	TRBJ1-1	-	-	CASSYSKGEAFF	TGTGCCAGCAGTTACTCGAAGGGTGAAGCTTTCTTT
TRBV5-1	TRBJ1-2	-	-	CASASNGGYTF	TGCGCCAGCGCCTCCAATGGTGGCTACACCTTC
TRBV5-1	TRBJ1-2	TRBD1	once	CASSTTGAYGYTF	TGCGCCAGCAGCACGACAGGGGCCTATGGCTACACCTTC
TRBV4-2	TRBJ2-2	-	-	CASSGQKGGSNTGELFF	TGTGCCAGCAGCGGTCAGAAGGGGGGCTCGAACACCGGGGAGCTGTTTTTT
TRBV5-1	TRBJ2-1	-	-	CASSFYETGYNEQFF	TGCGCCAGCAGCTTTTACGAAACAGGGTACAATGAGCAGTTCTTC
TRBV30	TRBJ2-7	-	-	CAWSVESAGEQYF	TGTGCCTGGAGTGTAGAGTCGGCAGGGGAGCAGTACTTC
TRBV27	TRBJ1-2	-	once	CASSFSEAGRYTF	TGTGCCAGCAGTTTTTCAGAGGCTGGACGCTACACCTTC
TRBV4-1	TRBJ2-1	-	once	CASSQGGSYNEQFF	TGCGCCAGCAGCCAGGGAGGATCCTACAATGAGCAGTTCTTC
TRBV4-1	TRBJ1-3	TRBD1	-	CASSQAGQGNTIYF	TGCGCCAGCAGCCAAGCGGGACAGGGAAACACCATATATTTT
TRBV27	TRBJ1-1	-	-	CASTPWGEPNTEAFF	TGTGCCAGCACCCCTTGGGGGGAACCGAACACTGAAGCTTTCTTT